This TCR beta chain was observed in a study of HIV-infected patients and healthy controls. This clonotype was observed at least ten times. All unsorted peripheral T cells were captured because whole blood was used without fractionation. Approximately 510 ng RNA was reverse transcribed with alpha and beta constant-region primers. Each of the alpha and beta chains got its own library through chain-specific third strand synthesis with indices. TCRdb reprocessed the 5' RACE reads with MiXCR, giving one entry per CDR3 protein. Among about 17,000 distinct CDR3 sequences listed, around 5.5% were seen once. Germline V CDR1 and CDR2: KGHSH, LQKENI. This CDR3 is built from 15 residues. Trimming stripped 3 bases from V and 2 bases from J, with 13 bases between.

Sequenced material: blood. The clonotype comes from an adult in good health. The rearrangement joins TRBV18 to TRBJ1-2; D is uncertain. The CDR3 DNA reads TGTGCCAGCTCACCTCTTGAGGACGGGAACTATGGCTACACCTTC. It is translated as CASSPLEDGNYGYTF.